This T cell receptor (beta chain) originates from a study of PD-1 blockade in classical Hodgkin lymphoma. Study-wide points: Those achieving complete response showed baseline diversity like newly diagnosed patients. Relative to healthy donors, newly diagnosed patients reportedly had lower baseline TCR diversity, which was reported as lower still in relapsed/refractory patients.

As for this clone: Its specificity is unknown.

All the patients suffered relapse after autologous stem cell transplantation, and brentuximab vedotin exposure differed. With 6 bases clipped from V and 8 bases from J, the junction kept 5 bases outside the gene matches. The CDR3 contains 13 residues. Germline V lookup: CDR1 SEHNR, CDR2 FQNEAQ (reference sequence). Clones were sequenced by immunoSEQ multiplex PCR, and TCRdb holds only the in-frame ones, with some missing. The sample lists 25,000 to 35,000 clones, around three quarters occurring once. Here the sequenced sample was peripheral blood mononuclear cells (PBMCs), taken before the second cycle of nivolumab. The rearrangement links TRBV7-9 to TRBJ2-4; TRBD1 matches 9 bases. This TCR was recovered from a human donor with classical Hodgkin lymphoma. This CDR3 is CASSGTGFDIQYF. As DNA, the CDR3 is TGTGCCAGCAGTGGGACAGGGTTTGACATTCAGTACTTC.